These 21 T cell receptor beta chains came from one sample sequenced in a study of identical twins. MiXCR was run by TCRdb on the 5' RACE reads, yielding one entry per CDR3 protein. The table shows approximately 670,000 distinct CDR3 sequences, with roughly 6% occurring only once. The sample consisted of naive T cells sorted from blood. The source is a man aged 18 to 35 in good health.

V gene TRBV7-2 combines with J gene TRBJ2-7; TRBD2 is a possible D gene (5 bases). Trimming took 2 bases from V and 4 from J, leaving 15 bases between them. This CDR3 is built from 15 residues. Germline values: CDR1 SGHTA, CDR2 FQGNSA. Written as DNA, the CDR3 is TGTGCCAGCAGCTTACCGACTATTATCGGATACGAGCAGTACTTC. Residues: CASSLPTIIGYEQYF.

V usage is TRBV6-5 and J usage is TRBJ2-1; no clear D gene. V was pared by 2 bases and J by 1 base, with 12 bases between. The CDR3 spans 16 residues. The V gene's germline CDR1 is MNHEY and CDR2 SVGAGI. The CDR3 nucleotides read TGTGCCAGCAGTTACGGCCCAGGTCTTTCCTACAATGAGCAGTTCTTC. Translating gives CASSYGPGLSYNEQFF.

The chain couples TRBV24-1 to TRBJ2-1, with a weak D call TRBD2 (7 bases). The CDR3 is 15 amino acids. Germline lookup yields CDR1 KGHDR and CDR2 SFDVKD. V was clipped by 3 bases and J by 4 bases, with 12 bases between them. CDR3 protein: CATSDPGGPYNEQFF. In nucleotides, the CDR3 is TGTGCCACCAGTGATCCGGGGGGCCCATACAATGAGCAGTTCTTC.

This clonotype was recorded at least ten times. The V and J genes are TRBV9 and TRBJ2-1; 10 bases map to TRBD2. V lost 9 bases to trimming and J lost 4 bases; unmatched junction nucleotides: 13. Germline V gene sequence: CDR1 SGDLS, CDR2 YYNGEE. The CDR3 totals 16 residues. In DNA, the CDR3 is TGTGCCACCTCTTCCAGCGGGAGGGCCTGGTACAATGAGCAGTTCTTC. Protein product: CATSSSGRAWYNEQFF.

This clonotype was counted ten times or more. The chain combines TRBV5-1 with TRBJ2-2, with D unresolved. CDR3 length equals 16 residues. Between the trimmed V and J ends, which lost 0 bases and 2 bases, there was a span of 11 bases. Looked up from germline, CDR1 is SGHRS and CDR2 is YFSETQ. CDR3 amino acids: CASSLVGFANTGELFF. DNA for the CDR3: TGCGCCAGCAGCTTGGTAGGGTTCGCTAACACCGGGGAGCTGTTTTTT.

This clonotype was detected ten times or more. The rearrangement uses TRBV5-6 and TRBJ2-7, with a weak D call TRBD1 (6 bases). The CDR3 spans 15 residues. Trimming removed 4 bases from V and 2 bases from J, with 16 bases in between. The germline V gene encodes CDR1 SGHDT and CDR2 YYEEEE. For the CDR3, the DNA is TGTGCCAGCAGCAGACCGGACAGCAAGACCTACGAGCAGTACTTC. It specifies CASSRPDSKTYEQYF.

The count of this clonotype is one. The genes are TRBV7-6 and TRBJ2-1, with 10 bases aligning to TRBD2. Germline CDR1 reads SGHVS; CDR2 reads FNYEAQ. The CDR3 is 17 residues long. J gave up 0 bases and V 5 bases, and 7 bases lay outside the gene matches. The CDR3 DNA is TGTGCCAGCAGCGCCGGACTAGCGGTCGACTCCTACAATGAGCAGTTCTTC. This sequence encodes CASSAGLAVDSYNEQFF.

This clonotype was counted between two and nine times. The genes are TRBV15 and TRBJ2-5; weak D call: TRBD2 (5 bases). V gave up 1 base and J gave up 11 bases, with 11 bases separating them. In germline, CDR1 is LNHNV, CDR2 YYDKDF (reference sequence). This CDR3 has 12 residues. As DNA, the CDR3 is TGTGCCACCAGCAGAGTTACCGGGATGCAGTACTTC. As protein: CATSRVTGMQYF.

The table lists this clonotype with a few counts. The chain carries TRBV21-1 and TRBJ2-7; whether TRBD2, the table's D call, matches the DNA was not checked. TRBV21-1 is noted as a pseudogene. There are 16 residues in the CDR3. The CDR3 region is CASSKYSRGDPYEQYV. CDR3 sequence (DNA): TGTGCCAGCAGCAAGTATAGTCGGGGGGACCCCTACGAGCAGTACGTC.

The chain uses TRBV6-2 or TRBV6-3 and TRBJ1-1; no clear D. This CDR3 is 14 amino acids long. V was trimmed by 7 bases and J by 5 bases, leaving 17 bases between them. The germline V gene has CDR1 MNHEY and CDR2 SVGEGT. The chain's CDR3 is CASKPGVLGTEAFF. In DNA form, the CDR3 reads TGTGCCAGCAAGCCGGGAGTGTTGGGTACTGAAGCTTTCTTT.

The gene calls are TRBV9 and TRBJ2-2; D is unclear. The germline V gene encodes CDR1 SGDLS and CDR2 YYNGEE. The CDR3 contains 14 residues. V dropped 4 bases and J dropped 4 bases, with 11 bases sitting between them. The CDR3 DNA follows: TGTGCCAGCAGCTCCAAAGCGATCACCGGGGAGCTGTTTTTT. As protein: CASSSKAITGELFF.

This clonotype came up many times. V gene TRBV12-3 or TRBV12-4 combines with J gene TRBJ2-5; TRBD1 is a possible D gene (6 bases). Trimming took off 3 bases at V and 5 bases at J, with 13 bases between the two ends. This CDR3 has 14 residues. The DNA of the CDR3 is TGTGCCAGCAGTTTCATCGAAGGGGGTGAGACCCAGTACTTC. The encoded protein is CASSFIEGGETQYF.

This clonotype was observed many times. The gene calls are TRBV20-1 and TRBJ2-3; 9 bases align to TRBD2. The CDR3 is 14 amino acids. Germline V gene data show CDR1 as DFQATT and CDR2 as SNEGSKA (reference sequence). J was trimmed by 6 bases and V by 5 bases; bases with no gene match: 9. DNA for the CDR3: TGCAGTGCTCCCTTGCGGGAGGGCCGGGATACGCAGTATTTT. It yields the protein CSAPLREGRDTQYF.

Many counts were recorded for this clonotype. This CDR3 reads CSAAGENIQYF. DNA for the CDR3: TGCAGTGCGGCGGGGGAAAACATTCAGTACTTC. V and J are TRBV20-1 and TRBJ2-4, with TRBD2 matching over 7 bases. With V trimmed by 6 bases and J by 5 bases, 1 base remained unmatched. There are 11 residues in the CDR3. CDR1 and CDR2 (germline): DFQATT, SNEGSKA (reference sequence).

This clonotype was seen ten or more times. This chain joins TRBV12-3 or TRBV12-4 and TRBJ1-6; TRBD1 aligns across 7 bases. V trimming: 3 bases; J trimming: 0 bases; junction bases outside the gene matches: 8. CDR3 length: 18 residues. CDR3 in DNA: TGTGCCAGCAGTTTTCTACAGGGGCCGAGCTCCTATAATTCACCCCTCCACTTT. Translated: CASSFLQGPSSYNSPLHF.

This clonotype was detected many times. The chain employs TRBV28 and TRBJ2-4; the D is unclear. Trimming took off 4 bases at V and 1 base at J, with 14 bases between the two ends. Germline values: CDR1 MDHEN, CDR2 SYDVKM. There are 16 residues in the CDR3. The CDR3 loop is CASSYALQMAKNIQYF. CDR3 in DNA: TGTGCCAGCAGTTACGCCTTACAGATGGCCAAAAACATTCAGTACTTC.

The rearrangement joins TRBV6-1 to TRBJ1-2; 7 positions match TRBD1. V gave up 5 bases and J gave up 8 bases; unmatched junction bases: 17. Germline-derived CDR1 and CDR2 are MNHNS and SASEGT. This CDR3 region has 16 residues. DNA for the CDR3: TGTGCCAGCAGTCCGACCGGCCCTGGGACAGCCTTAGGCTACACCTTC. This sequence encodes CASSPTGPGTALGYTF.

This clonotype was recorded many times. The CDR3 spells CATSDPTRTDTQYF. The CDR3 nucleotides are TGTGCCACCAGTGATCCCACCCGGACAGATACGCAGTATTTT. This rearrangement joins TRBV24-1 to TRBJ2-3; no definite D call. Germline assignment: CDR1 KGHDR and CDR2 SFDVKD. The CDR3 consists of 14 residues. Trimming took off 3 bases at V and 3 bases at J, with 9 bases between the two ends.

This clonotype was observed many times. J is TRBJ2-7 and V is TRBV27; 12 bases fit TRBD2. V lost 5 bases, J lost 3 bases, and 8 bases stayed unmatched. This CDR3 has 16 amino acids. The germline CDR1 and CDR2 sequences are MNHEY and SMNVEV (reference sequence). This CDR3 reads CASSRSGTSGFYEQYF. In DNA form, the CDR3 reads TGTGCCAGCAGTCGTTCCGGGACTAGCGGGTTCTACGAGCAGTACTTC.

This clonotype was observed at least ten times. The CDR3 coding sequence is TGCAGTGCTAGAGATGGAGGGGTGGGGTCCTACGAGCAGTACTTC. It codes for CSARDGGVGSYEQYF. V and J are TRBV20-1 and TRBJ2-7, with a tentative D call TRBD2 (6 bases). V lost 0 bases and J lost 1, with 13 bases in between. Per the germline V gene, CDR1 is DFQATT and CDR2 is SNEGSKA (reference sequence). The CDR3 covers 15 residues.

There are many counts of this clonotype. The rearrangement links TRBV6-5 to TRBJ2-2; 8 bases fit TRBD2. The V and J ends lost 0 bases and 6 bases, in that order; junction bases with no gene match: 12. There are 18 residues in the CDR3. Germline CDR1 MNHEY, CDR2 SVGAGI. The CDR3 region has the DNA TGTGCCAGCAGTTACTCGATGCCGGGACTAGGGACCCCCGGGGAGCTGTTTTTT. Encoded protein: CASSYSMPGLGTPGELFF.